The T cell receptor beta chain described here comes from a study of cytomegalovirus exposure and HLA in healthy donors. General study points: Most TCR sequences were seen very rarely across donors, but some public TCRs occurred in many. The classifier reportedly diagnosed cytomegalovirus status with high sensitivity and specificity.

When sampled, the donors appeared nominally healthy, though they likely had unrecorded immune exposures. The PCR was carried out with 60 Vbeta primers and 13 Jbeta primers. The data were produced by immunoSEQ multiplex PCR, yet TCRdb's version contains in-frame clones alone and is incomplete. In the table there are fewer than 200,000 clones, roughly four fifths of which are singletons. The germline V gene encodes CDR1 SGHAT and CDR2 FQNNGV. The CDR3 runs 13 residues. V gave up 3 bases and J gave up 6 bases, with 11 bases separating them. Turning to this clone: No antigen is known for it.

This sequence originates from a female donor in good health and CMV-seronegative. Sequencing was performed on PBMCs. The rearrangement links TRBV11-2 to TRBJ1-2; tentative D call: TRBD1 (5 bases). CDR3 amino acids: CASSFGARNGYTF. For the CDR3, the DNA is TGTGCCAGCAGCTTTGGGGCGCGAAATGGCTACACCTTC.